The TCR beta chain under discussion was sequenced for a study of long-term antiretroviral therapy in people with HIV. Germline CDR1 is LNHDA and CDR2 is SQIVND (reference sequence). Trimming cost V 4 bases and J 7 bases, with 10 bases left between them. The CDR3 is 12 amino acids. Study findings and constraints: Repertoires in HIV (unlike those of controls) had narrower CDR3 length ranges. Unavailable data included ART adherence, viral resistance and therapy changes (switches in treatment).

Donors needed at least one pre-ART PBMC sample plus at least two post-ART samples. Turning to this clone: Its cognate antigen is unknown.

At the survey level, the v3.0 immunoSEQ assay was run. Profiling relied on immunoSEQ multiplex PCR, and the TCRdb table lists in-frame clones only, not all of them. In the table there are just over 20,000 clones, around 80% of which are singletons. Sequencing used unsorted PBMCs, obtained 4.1 years after starting antiretroviral therapy. This TCR was recovered from a woman in her forties with HIV. The V gene is TRBV19, the J gene TRBJ1-2; the D is unclear. The CDR3 DNA reads as TGTGCCAGTAGTAGCCAGTATACTGGCTACACCTTC. It is translated as CASSSQYTGYTF. Filled out from reference TRBV19 and TRBJ1-2, the complete variable domain reads DGGITQSPKYLFRKEGQNVTLSCEQNLNHDAMYWYRQDPGQGLRLIYYSQIVNDFQKGDIAEGYSVSREKKESFPLTVTSAQKNPTAFYLCASSSQYTGYTFGSGTRLTVV.